The text below deals with one T cell receptor (beta chain). Its matching antigen is unknown. This sample was included in a study of shared clonotypes between healthy human individuals. The authors divided CD4+ cells into CD45RA+ naive and CD45RA-negative memory subsets. V shed 5 bases, J shed 6 bases, and the junction held 12 bases outside the gene matches. The germline CDR1 and CDR2 sequences are MNHEY and SMNVEV (reference sequence). The CDR3 contains 15 residues. This table comes from immunoSEQ multiplex PCR, and its TCRdb copy is limited to in-frame clones, with some not included. The repertoire holds roughly 1,100,000 clones, with 60% to 80% as singletons. The study's findings and limits: Rarefaction indicated that sorted-subset sequencing remained incomplete although depth was large.

The clonotype was recovered from a man between 18 and 29 years old in good health. The genes are TRBV27 and TRBJ1-2; TRBD1 agrees at 7 bases. The specimen was memory CD4+ T cells sorted from blood. Specified subset: CD45RA-negative fraction. The chain's CDR3 is CASSPQGRGFDGYTF. In nucleotides, the CDR3 is TGTGCCAGCAGTCCCCAGGGCAGGGGGTTCGATGGCTACACCTTC.